These 30 T cell receptor beta chains were sequenced from one sample in a study of shared clonotypes between healthy human individuals. The assay was immunoSEQ multiplex PCR, and TCRdb's table has in-frame clones only and misses some. The sample yields 2 million to 3 million clones, over 85% seen once. Sequences were obtained from naive CD4+ T cells from PBMCs. Noted subset: CD45RA+ positively selected. These receptors came from a man aged 18 to 29 in good health. Some clones in this sample may be carry-over from other donors' samples.

This CDR3 is CAWSAEVDEAFF. The CDR3 DNA reads as TGTGCCTGGAGTGCGGAAGTGGATGAAGCTTTCTTT. The V and J genes are TRBV30 and TRBJ1-1; unclear D gene. Germline V gives CDR1 GTSNPN, CDR2 SVGIG (reference sequence). Trimming took 1 base from V and 7 from J, leaving 10 bases between them. This CDR3 region has 12 residues.

J is TRBJ2-5 and V is TRBV5-1, with 7 bases that match TRBD2. The CDR3 totals 14 residues. Trimming took 4 bases from V and 5 from J; bases not matched to a gene: 8. The germline CDR1 and CDR2 sequences are SGHRS and YFSETQ. The CDR3 DNA follows: TGCGCCAGCAGCGCGGACGGGAGGTTGGAGACCCAGTACTTC. Its protein product is CASSADGRLETQYF.

CDR3 region: CASTPTGDYGYTF. In nucleotides, the CDR3 is TGTGCCAGCACCCCGACAGGGGACTATGGCTACACCTTC. This rearrangement joins TRBV7-9 to TRBJ1-2, with 8 bases lining up with TRBD1. Germline V gene data show CDR1 as SEHNR and CDR2 as FQNEAQ (reference sequence). The CDR3 runs 13 residues. The junction had 4 bases not matched to a gene; V was cut back by 7 bases and J by 3 bases.

V gene TRBV19 combines with J gene TRBJ2-3, with 7 bases identical to TRBD1. From germline, CDR1 is LNHDA and CDR2 SQIVND (reference sequence). J lost 1 base, V lost 6 bases, and 7 bases had no gene match. The CDR3 totals 15 residues. This CDR3 is CASRNQGEGTDTQYF. CDR3 nucleotides: TGTGCCAGTAGGAACCAGGGGGAAGGCACAGATACGCAGTATTTT.

With regard to this clone: At the DNA level, this CDR3 is encoded by other sequences in the same sample as well. This rearrangement joins TRBV5-1 to TRBJ1-2; D is uncertain. V gave up 2 bases and J gave up 4 bases, with 9 bases separating them. The CDR3 spans 13 residues. Germline values: CDR1 SGHRS, CDR2 YFSETQ. CDR3 coding DNA: TGCGCCAGCAGCTTCGATAGTAGCTATGGCTACACCTTC. As protein: CASSFDSSYGYTF.

This sequence joins TRBV5-1 and TRBJ2-5; D not resolved. The CDR3 covers 13 residues. V was cut by 1 base and J by 5 bases, with 9 bases left in between. Per the germline V gene, CDR1 is SGHRS and CDR2 is YFSETQ. This chain's CDR3 is CASSLLVGETQYF. CDR3 nucleotides: TGCGCCAGCAGCTTGTTGGTCGGGGAGACCCAGTACTTC.

This chain links TRBV7-3 with TRBJ1-1, with 7 bases aligning to TRBD1. V shed 4 bases and J 4 bases; nucleotides not matched to a gene: 3. The CDR3 runs to 13 residues. Germline V gene data show CDR1 as SGHTA and CDR2 as FQGTGA. The CDR3 DNA reads as TGTGCCAGCAGCTCCCGACAGGGCACTGAAGCTTTCTTT. Translating gives CASSSRQGTEAFF.

About this clone itself: Different DNA sequences within this sample yield the same CDR3. The gene calls are TRBV7-9 and TRBJ2-7, with D possibly TRBD1 on 5 matching bases. Deletions cut 1 base from V and 3 bases from J, with 10 bases between. CDR1 SEHNR and CDR2 FQNEAQ come from the germline V gene (reference sequence). The CDR3 is 14 amino acids. CDR3 amino acids: CASSLVSGFYEQYF. The CDR3 region has the DNA TGTGCCAGCAGCTTAGTCTCAGGGTTCTACGAGCAGTACTTC.

This clone showed up just a few times. V is TRBV18 and J is TRBJ1-1; D is perhaps TRBD1 (6 bases). With 5 bases removed from V and 1 base from J, the gap between germline ends came to 14 bases. CDR3 length: 15 residues. Germline loops: CDR1 KGHSH, CDR2 LQKENI. CDR3 nucleotide sequence: TGTGCCAGCTCAGAATACAGGGTCGGGAACACTGAAGCTTTCTTT. Its translation: CASSEYRVGNTEAFF.

The V call is TRBV2, the J call TRBJ2-5, with a possible D match to TRBD1 (6 bases). Germline assignment: CDR1 SNHLY and CDR2 FYNNEI. This CDR3 comprises 13 residues. V lost 4 bases and J 6 bases, leaving 12 bases between the germline ends. The CDR3 loop reads CASSGAGEKTQYF. CDR3 DNA sequence: TGTGCCAGCAGTGGAGCAGGGGAGAAGACCCAGTACTTC.

The chain employs TRBV4-3 and TRBJ1-3; D gene uncertain. V was cut by 3 bases and J by 4 bases, with 10 bases left in between. The germline CDR1 and CDR2 sequences are LGHNA and YSLEER. This CDR3 has 14 residues. CDR3 in amino acids: CASSHEVAGNTIYF. The CDR3 nucleotides read TGCGCCAGCAGCCACGAGGTGGCCGGAAACACCATATATTTT.

The V gene is TRBV6-6, the J gene TRBJ1-6, with 8 bases fitting TRBD1. Trimming at V came to 8 bases and at J to 7 bases, leaving 7 bases not matched to a gene. The germline V gene has CDR1 MNHNY and CDR2 SVGAGI (reference sequence). The CDR3 has 14 amino acids. CDR3 in DNA: TGTGCCAGCCGAGAGACAGGGGACAATTCACCCCTCCACTTT. This translates into CASRETGDNSPLHF.

This chain links TRBV4-1 with TRBJ2-7, with TRBD1 matching 7 bases. With 1 base clipped from V and 2 bases from J, the junction kept 8 bases outside the gene matches. Germline lookup yields CDR1 MGHRA and CDR2 YSYEKL. The CDR3 totals 16 residues. CDR3 sequence reads: CASSQVGIQGTYEQYF. The CDR3 nucleotides are TGCGCCAGCAGCCAAGTTGGTATACAGGGGACCTACGAGCAGTACTTC.

The chain combines TRBV6-1 with TRBJ2-3; TRBD1 might be the D (6 bases). Germline-derived CDR1 and CDR2 are MNHNS and SASEGT. V lost 9 bases and J lost 3, with 16 bases in between. The CDR3 contains 14 residues. The DNA for the CDR3 is TGTGCCAGTTATGGGACAAGGGAGACAGATACGCAGTATTTT. Its protein product is CASYGTRETDTQYF.

V and J are TRBV27 and TRBJ2-2, with D maybe TRBD1 (7 bases). The CDR3 consists of 17 residues. V shed 0 bases and J shed 4 bases, with 15 bases lying between them. Germline CDR1 reads MNHEY; CDR2 reads SMNVEV (reference sequence). The CDR3 reads CASSLSTGQGGTGELFF. The DNA of the CDR3 is TGTGCCAGCAGTTTATCGACCGGTCAGGGGGGCACCGGGGAGCTGTTTTTT.

The chain joins TRBV27 to TRBJ1-3; D remains unclear. Germline lookup yields CDR1 MNHEY and CDR2 SMNVEV (reference sequence). V was shortened by 5 bases and J by 0 bases, with 8 bases between the two germline ends. The CDR3 is 14 residues long. CDR3 loop: CASSIRSSGNTIYF. The CDR3 DNA sequence: TGTGCCAGCAGTATACGAAGCTCTGGAAACACCATATATTTT.

The chain recombines TRBV2 with TRBJ2-7; 7 bases agree with TRBD2. This CDR3 spans 13 amino acids. The J segment lost 3 bases and the V segment lost 8 bases, leaving 7 bases of the junction unmatched. The germline gives CDR1 SNHLY, CDR2 FYNNEI. The CDR3 reads CASSAAGLYEQYF. The CDR3 DNA is TGTGCCAGCTCGGCAGCGGGACTCTACGAGCAGTACTTC.

This rearrangement joins TRBV5-1 to TRBJ2-1, with a tentative D call TRBD1 (6 bases). Trimming left V 5 bases short and J 6 bases short, with 15 bases between. The V gene's germline CDR1 is SGHRS and CDR2 YFSETQ. The CDR3 contains 14 residues. The CDR3 nucleotides are TGCGCCAGCAGTGGGGGCGGAGCGGTCAATGAGCAGTTCTTC. Translating gives CASSGGGAVNEQFF.

The chain employs TRBV6-6 and TRBJ1-5; D is ambiguous. Trimming took off 6 bases at V and 6 bases at J, with 9 bases between the two ends. Germline CDR1 and CDR2: MNHNY and SVGAGI (reference sequence). This CDR3 comprises 12 residues. The DNA of the CDR3 is TGTGCCAGCAGCCCAGGACCTCAGCCCCAGCATTTT. Translated: CASSPGPQPQHF.

The rearrangement uses TRBV6-5 and TRBJ1-1; the D gene is possibly TRBD1 (6 bases). The V gene lost 6 bases and the J gene lost 1 base, with 12 bases spanning the gap. This CDR3 contains 14 residues. Germline loops: CDR1 MNHEY, CDR2 SVGAGI. The CDR3 DNA reads as TGTGCCAGCAGCTCCCCAGGGGAGAACACTGAAGCTTTCTTT. Its translation is CASSSPGENTEAFF.

About this clone itself: Germline and junction disagree at one end, which may indicate a read error. The gene calls are TRBV11-2 and TRBJ1-1; D is possibly TRBD1 (5 bases). The CDR3 extends over 16 amino acids. Per the germline V gene, CDR1 is SGHAT and CDR2 is FQNNGV. The CDR3 sequence: CASRLGPRGPETEAFF. Written as DNA, the CDR3 is TGTGCCAGCAGATTAGGTCCTAGGGGCCCGGAGACTGAAGCTTTCTTT.

The chain recombines TRBV29-1 with TRBJ2-5; D may be TRBD1 (6 bases). The DNA matches TRBJ2-7 better at its end, which makes the J call doubtful. This CDR3 region has 12 residues. The germline V gene encodes CDR1 SQVTM and CDR2 ANQGSEA. The CDR3 loop reads CSVETGTSEQYF. CDR3 in DNA: TGCAGCGTTGAAACAGGGACGAGCGAGCAGTACTTC.

On this clone: A junction boundary mismatches the germline segment, possibly from a read error. This chain uses TRBV6-4 with TRBJ2-3; no clear D. CDR1 MRHNA and CDR2 SNTAGT come from the germline V gene. This CDR3 has 14 residues. CDR3 protein: CASSLAVGTYTQYF. CDR3 sequence (DNA): TGTGCCAGCAGTTTAGCAGTTGGCACATATACGCAGTATTTT.

The chain combines TRBV11-2 with TRBJ1-1; D unresolved. The V end lost 0 bases, the J end lost 1 base, and 6 bases lay between the germline ends. Germline values: CDR1 SGHAT, CDR2 FQNNGV. This CDR3 has 14 residues. CDR3 region: CASSLEHGNTEAFF. The CDR3 DNA reads TGTGCCAGCAGCTTAGAACACGGGAACACTGAAGCTTTCTTT.

The chain combines TRBV10-2 with TRBJ2-4; D remains ambiguous. Per the germline V gene, CDR1 is WSHSY and CDR2 is SAAADI. The CDR3 loop spans 16 amino acids. V was trimmed by 3 bases and J by 0 bases, leaving 12 bases between them. CDR3 in DNA: TGCGCCAGCAGTGAAGGGCACAACATAGCCAAAAACATTCAGTACTTC. Protein: CASSEGHNIAKNIQYF.

This chain connects TRBV14 to TRBJ2-6; D not certain. Germline CDR1 is SGHDN and CDR2 is FVKESK. V lost 2 bases and J lost 0, with 2 bases in between. The CDR3 covers 14 residues. The CDR3 protein is CASSQTSGANVLTF. The DNA for the CDR3 is TGTGCCAGCAGCCAAACCTCTGGGGCCAACGTCCTGACTTTC.

The genes are TRBV6-5 and TRBJ1-2; a weak D match, TRBD1 (6 bases). The CDR3 has 14 residues. The germline CDR1 and CDR2 sequences are MNHEY and SVGAGI. Trimming pared 6 bases from V and 4 bases from J, leaving 15 bases between. The CDR3 loop is CASSPGARSYGYTF. The CDR3 DNA is TGTGCCAGCAGCCCAGGGGCCCGTAGCTATGGCTACACCTTC.

This chain joins TRBV9 and TRBJ1-2, with 10 bases that match TRBD1. Germline trimming cut 4 bases from V and 6 bases from J; bases unmatched to any gene: 3. CDR1 SGDLS and CDR2 YYNGEE come from the germline V gene. CDR3 length equals 13 residues. The CDR3 DNA sequence: TGTGCCAGCAGCAGACAGGGGGCGGATGGCTACACCTTC. It specifies CASSRQGADGYTF.

The V call is TRBV11-3, the J call TRBJ2-1; 11 bases align to TRBD2. Germline V gene sequence: CDR1 SGHNT, CDR2 YENEEA. The CDR3 runs 15 residues. V dropped 0 bases and J dropped 9; count of bases not matched to a gene: 4. CDR3 sequence reads: CASSLEGTSGGEQFF. CDR3 in DNA: TGTGCCAGCAGCTTAGAAGGGACTAGCGGCGGTGAGCAGTTCTTC.

The chain links TRBV28 to TRBJ2-3; TRBD1 is a possible D gene (6 bases). This CDR3 contains 12 residues. Germline V gene sequence: CDR1 MDHEN, CDR2 SYDVKM. The V end was cut by 10 bases, the J end by 4 bases, with 12 bases between. The CDR3 spells CATTGRADTQYF. The CDR3 coding sequence is TGTGCCACTACAGGGCGGGCAGATACGCAGTATTTT.